The rows below give T cell receptor beta chains drawn from one sample of a study of shared clonotypes between healthy human individuals. The method was immunoSEQ multiplex PCR; TCRdb's version includes in-frame clones alone and lacks a portion of them. The data show about 2.2 million clones, 80% to 95% seen once. The sequencing sample was made of naive CD8+ T cells from PBMCs. These receptors originate from a man aged 18-30 years in good health. Some clones in this sample may be carry-over from other donors' samples. CDR3s leave out the opening cysteine and the closing phenylalanine or tryptophan.

>TRBV27|15|TRBJ1-3
ASSPWGGGAILDTIY
>TRBV19|12|TRBJ1-4
ASSYRLRGEKLF
>TRBV29-1|12|TRBJ2-6
SVTTDSGANVLT
>TRBV28|12|TRBJ2-3
ASSSILAGDTQY
>TRBV10-2|11|TRBJ1-4
ASSLGKGEKLF
>TRBV7-9|13|TRBJ2-7
ASSASPHGSYEQY
>TRBV10-3|13|TRBJ1-1
AISDLGKGRTEAF
>TRBV18|14|TRBJ2-7
ASSPIPGHRLGEQY
>TRBV29-1|11|TRBJ2-7
SARSGPVYEQY
>TRBV7-9|14|TRBJ2-1
ASSVLAGALGNEQF
>TRBV6-5|11|TRBJ2-1
ASSYSLSNEQF
>TRBV27|14|TRBJ2-7
ASRFSPPRGLREQY
>TRBV27|12|TRBJ2-7
ASRGTSGSYEQY
>TRBV27|15|TRBJ1-3
ASSLSWPVEVRNTIY
>TRBV29-1|10|TRBJ2-7
SAWTGSYEQY
>TRBV4-1|14|TRBJ1-1
ASSPLQGAEHAEAF
>TRBV27|11|TRBJ2-3
ASSFFSGTPQY
>TRBV5-1|13|TRBJ2-7
ASSLLPDGIYEQY
>TRBV7-4|15|TRBJ1-4
ASRFQRVWAVNEKLF
>TRBV6-4|14|TRBJ1-5
ASSAPRAGGNQPQH
>TRBV28|11|TRBJ2-7
ASSSDGPYEQY
>TRBV18|14|TRBJ2-1
ASSGTSGYSYNEQF
>TRBV4-1|10|TRBJ1-2
ASSHGLTGYT
>TRBV29-1|9|TRBJ2-7
SALGGAEQY
>TRBV5-8|12|TRBJ1-4
ASSLVRHNEKLF
>TRBV28|16|TRBJ1-5
ASSFYRTREELNQPQH
>TRBV28|12|TRBJ2-1
ASALRSSYNEQF
>TRBV7-9|11|TRBJ1-2
ASTRRGSGGYT
>TRBV6-5|14|TRBJ2-7
ASSLSSGSRWNEQY
>TRBV19|14|TRBJ2-7
ASSIFRGTGNYEQY
>TRBV2|11|TRBJ1-5
ASRLIGNQPQH
>TRBV19|13|TRBJ2-2
ASSVAGWGTGELF
>TRBV5-6|14|TRBJ1-6
ASSLAATAYNSPLH
>TRBV4-1|12|TRBJ2-7
ASSPGVGPYEQY
>TRBV27|13|TRBJ2-2
ASSPVGGNTGELF
>TRBV7-9|14|TRBJ1-2
ASSLGGRTAGYGYT
>TRBV7-9|13|TRBJ2-7
ASSLGQGSQYEQY
>TRBV19|12|TRBJ1-1
ASGGRGANTEAF
>TRBV19|12|TRBJ1-1
ASSINLQAREAF
>TRBV5-6|12|TRBJ1-2
ASSWATGNYGYT